Listed here is a single T cell receptor beta chain. Its antigen is as yet unknown. The CDR3 has 13 amino acids. The germline CDR1 and CDR2 sequences are SGHVS and FQNEAQ. Trimming cost V 5 bases and J 4 bases, with 11 bases left between them. The data belong to a study of shared clonotypes between healthy human individuals. Background on the study: Each donor had three CD4 naive, three CD4 memory, two CD8 naive and one CD8 memory plate. General study results and limits: Limitation of the genetic and exposure-history diversity represented came from the few donors.

Profiled with immunoSEQ multiplex PCR; TCRdb holds only in-frame clones, not every one. The sample carries 1,400,000 or so clones, approximately 98.5% recorded once. CD4+ cell separation produced CD45RA+ naive and CD45RA-negative memory subsets. This chain links TRBV7-8 with TRBJ1-1; no clear D gene. The receptor was isolated from a man aged 30 to 39 in good health. The sequencing input was naive CD4+ T cells sorted from blood. The subset here: CD45RA+ positively selected. The chain's CDR3 is CASSEGFGTEAFF. The CDR3 DNA reads as TGTGCCAGCAGCGAGGGATTTGGCACTGAAGCTTTCTTT.